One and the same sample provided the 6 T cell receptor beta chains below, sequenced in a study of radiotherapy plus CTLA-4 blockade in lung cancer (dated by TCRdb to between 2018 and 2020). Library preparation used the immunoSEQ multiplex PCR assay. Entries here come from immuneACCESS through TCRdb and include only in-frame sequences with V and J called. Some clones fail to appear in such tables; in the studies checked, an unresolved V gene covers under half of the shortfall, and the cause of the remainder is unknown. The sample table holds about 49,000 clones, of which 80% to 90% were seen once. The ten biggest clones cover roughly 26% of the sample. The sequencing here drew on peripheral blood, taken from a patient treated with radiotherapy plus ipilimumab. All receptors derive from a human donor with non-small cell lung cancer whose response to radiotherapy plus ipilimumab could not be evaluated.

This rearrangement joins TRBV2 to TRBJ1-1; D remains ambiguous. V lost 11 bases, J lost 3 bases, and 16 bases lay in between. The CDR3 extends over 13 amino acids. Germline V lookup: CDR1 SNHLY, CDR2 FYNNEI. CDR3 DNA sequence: TGTGCCGGGAGGCGGGATTGGGACACTGAAGCTTTCTTT. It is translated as CAGRRDWDTEAFF.

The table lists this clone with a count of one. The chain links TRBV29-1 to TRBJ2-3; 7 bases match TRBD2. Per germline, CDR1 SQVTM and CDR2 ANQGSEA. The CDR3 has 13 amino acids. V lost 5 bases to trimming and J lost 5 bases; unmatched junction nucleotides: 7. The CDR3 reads CSVLTAGRDTQYF. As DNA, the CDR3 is TGCAGCGTTTTGACAGCGGGAAGAGATACGCAGTATTTT.

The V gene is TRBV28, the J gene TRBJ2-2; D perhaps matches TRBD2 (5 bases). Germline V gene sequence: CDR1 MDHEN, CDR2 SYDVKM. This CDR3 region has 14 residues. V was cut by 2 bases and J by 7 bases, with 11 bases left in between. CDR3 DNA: TGTGCCAGCAGTTTACGGGGTACCGGCGGGGAGCTGTTTTTT. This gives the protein CASSLRGTGGELFF. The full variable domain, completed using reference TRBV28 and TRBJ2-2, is DVKVTQSSRYLVKRTGEKVFLECVQDMDHENMFWYRQDPGLGLRLIYFSYDVKMKEKGDIPEGYSVSREKKERFSLILESASTNQTSMYLCASSLRGTGGELFFGEGSRLTVL.

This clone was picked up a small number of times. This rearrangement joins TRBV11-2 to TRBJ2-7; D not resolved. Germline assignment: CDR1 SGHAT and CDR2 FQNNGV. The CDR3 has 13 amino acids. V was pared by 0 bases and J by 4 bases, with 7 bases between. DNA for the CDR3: TGTGCCAGCAGCTTAGATCGGGTGTACGAGCAGTACTTC. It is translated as CASSLDRVYEQYF.

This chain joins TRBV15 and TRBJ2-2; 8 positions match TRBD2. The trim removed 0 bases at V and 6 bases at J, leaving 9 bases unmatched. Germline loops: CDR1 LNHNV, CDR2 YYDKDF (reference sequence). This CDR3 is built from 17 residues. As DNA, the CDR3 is TGTGCCACCAGCAGAGAGGAAGCGGGAGTATTTGCCGGGGAGCTGTTTTTT. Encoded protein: CATSREEAGVFAGELFF. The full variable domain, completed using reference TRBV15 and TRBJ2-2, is DAMVIQNPRYQVTQFGKPVTLSCSQTLNHNVMYWYQQKSSQAPKLLFHYYDKDFNNEADTPDNFQSRRPNTSFCFLDIRSPGLGDTAMYLCATSREEAGVFAGELFFGEGSRLTVL.

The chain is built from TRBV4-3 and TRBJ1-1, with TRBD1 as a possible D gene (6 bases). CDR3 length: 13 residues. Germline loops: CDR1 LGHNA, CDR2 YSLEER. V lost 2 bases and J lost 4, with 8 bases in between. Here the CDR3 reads CASSQNRATEAFF. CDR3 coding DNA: TGCGCCAGCAGCCAAAACAGGGCCACTGAAGCTTTCTTT.